This T cell receptor beta chain was obtained from a study of T-cell reconstitution after alpha-beta-depleted transplantation in children. Unique molecular identifiers were used to barcode this TCRbeta library. Via MiXCR, TCRdb re-called the PCR reads, giving one row per CDR3 protein. This sample has roughly 90,000 distinct CDR3 sequences; 10% to 15% occur once, and the top ten carry 11% to 15%. This clonotype occurred a few times. The germline gives CDR1 SGHTA, CDR2 FQGNSA. Losses at the gene ends were 0 bases for V and 3 bases for J; bases not matched to a gene: 0. This CDR3 has 15 residues. This sample comprised PBMCs from the stem cell graft donor, obtained from the stem cell graft. The clonotype comes from a human donor who donated a stem cell graft to a child with inherited bone marrow failure. The rearrangement joins TRBV7-2 to TRBJ2-1; 9 bases line up with TRBD2. The CDR3 DNA reads TGTGCCAGCAGCTTAGCTAGCGGGGGCTACAATGAGCAGTTCTTC. Translating gives CASSLASGGYNEQFF.